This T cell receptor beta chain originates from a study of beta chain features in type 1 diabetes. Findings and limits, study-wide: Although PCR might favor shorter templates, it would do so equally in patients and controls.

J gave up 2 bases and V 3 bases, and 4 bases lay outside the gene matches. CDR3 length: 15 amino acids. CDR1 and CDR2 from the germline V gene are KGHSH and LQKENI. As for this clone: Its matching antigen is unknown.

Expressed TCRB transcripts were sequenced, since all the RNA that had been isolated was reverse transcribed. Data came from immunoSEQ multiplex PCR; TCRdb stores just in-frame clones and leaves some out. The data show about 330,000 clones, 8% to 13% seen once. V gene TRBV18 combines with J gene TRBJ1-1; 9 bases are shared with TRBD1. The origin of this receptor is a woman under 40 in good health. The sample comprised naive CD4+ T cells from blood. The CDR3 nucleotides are TGTGCCAGCTCACCCAGACAGGGGGATAACACTGAAGCTTTCTTT. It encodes CASSPRQGDNTEAFF.